This record looks at one T cell receptor (beta chain) sequence and its context. The target antigen is unknown. Germline trimming cut 1 base from V and 8 bases from J; bases unmatched to any gene: 6. Germline assignment: CDR1 LGHNA and CDR2 YSLEER. CDR3 length: 15 residues. Sequencing used immunoSEQ multiplex PCR; TCRdb keeps in-frame clones, though not all of them. The table has more than 150,000 clones, 72% seen once. This specimen belongs to a study of cytotoxic CD8 clonotypes in ibrutinib-treated CLL. Study-wide results and caveats: Public clonotypes occurred uncommonly; on treatment, they contracted or remained stable. Clonality increased at ibrutinib response, then returned toward baseline at progression.

This sequence originates from a human donor with chronic lymphocytic leukemia. Material: PBMCs, obtained after 24 months of ibrutinib treatment. The chain employs TRBV4-3 and TRBJ2-1, with TRBD1 identical over 9 bases. DNA of the CDR3: TGCGCCAGCAGCCAAGTGGGGACAGGGTTTTATGAGCAGTTCTTC. It yields the protein CASSQVGTGFYEQFF.